The rows below give T cell receptor beta chains drawn from one sample of a study of beta chain features in type 1 diabetes. The protocol was immunoSEQ multiplex PCR, while the TCRdb copy is restricted to in-frame clones and leaves out a portion. The table has 300,000 or so clones, 14% seen once; the top ten hold 0.015% to 0.02%. The specimen sequenced was naive CD4+ T cells from blood. The receptors derive from a young man with type 1 diabetes. Each CDR3 is given with its conserved first and last residue. D genes are given only for firm matches. The listing skips clone size in some rows; elsewhere it reads once, few, many or a size class.

>.|TRBJ2-3|TRBV27|once
CASSLLLTDTQYF
TGTGCCAGCAGTTTATTACTCACAGATACGCAGTATTTT
>.|TRBJ2-7|TRBV28|once
CASSLIGAPSSYEQYF
TGTGCCAGCAGTTTAATAGGGGCCCCAAGCTCCTACGAGCAGTACTTC
>TRBD1|TRBJ2-7|TRBV7-9|few
CASSSQDRGSGEQYF
TGTGCCAGCAGCTCCCAAGACAGGGGGTCCGGGGAGCAGTACTTC
>TRBD2|TRBJ2-1|TRBV7-7|.
CASRPLGLAGKYNEQFF
TGTGCTAGCAGGCCCCTGGGACTAGCGGGGAAATACAATGAGCAGTTCTTC
>TRBD2|TRBJ2-7|TRBV10-3|.
CAISESTSASYEQYF
TGTGCCATCAGTGAAAGTACTAGCGCGTCCTACGAGCAGTACTTC
>.|TRBJ2-7|TRBV6-5|few
CASSIGVGYEQYF
TGTGCCAGCAGCATAGGGGTTGGCTACGAGCAGTACTTC
>TRBD2|TRBJ2-1|TRBV27|few
CASSLGASGRNEQFF
TGTGCCAGCAGTTTAGGGGCTAGCGGGAGAAATGAGCAGTTCTTC
>TRBD1|TRBJ2-5|TRBV7-9|.
CASSSRGLETQYF
TGTGCCAGCAGCTCCAGGGGGCTGGAGACCCAGTACTTC
>.|TRBJ2-5|TRBV18|few
CASSPKGGRETQYF
TGTGCCAGCTCACCAAAAGGGGGACGAGAGACCCAGTACTTC
>.|TRBJ2-3|TRBV2|once
CASSLTVTDTQYF
TGTGCCAGCAGTCTGACAGTCACAGATACGCAGTATTTT
>TRBD1|TRBJ2-5|TRBV2|.
CASKGATSLETQYF
TGTGCCAGCAAGGGGGCCACCTCCCTGGAGACCCAGTACTTC